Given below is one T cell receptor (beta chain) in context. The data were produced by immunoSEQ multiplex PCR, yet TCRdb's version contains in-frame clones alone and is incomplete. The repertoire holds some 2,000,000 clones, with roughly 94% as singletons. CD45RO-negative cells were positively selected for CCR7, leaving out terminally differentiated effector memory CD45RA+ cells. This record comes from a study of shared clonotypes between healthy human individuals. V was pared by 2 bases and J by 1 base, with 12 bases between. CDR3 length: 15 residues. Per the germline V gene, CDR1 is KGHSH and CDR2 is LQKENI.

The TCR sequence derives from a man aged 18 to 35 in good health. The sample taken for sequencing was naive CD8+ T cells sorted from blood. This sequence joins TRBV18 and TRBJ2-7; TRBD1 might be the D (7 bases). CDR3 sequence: CASSPGGGGSYEQYF. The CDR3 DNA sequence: TGTGCCAGCTCACCAGGAGGGGGCGGGTCCTACGAGCAGTACTTC. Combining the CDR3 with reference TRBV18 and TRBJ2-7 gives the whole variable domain NAGVMQNPRHLVRRRGQEARLRCSPMKGHSHVYWYRQLPEEGLKFMVYLQKENIIDESGMPKERFSAEFPKEGPSILRIQQVVRGDSAAYFCASSPGGGGSYEQYFGPGTRLTVT.